Listed here are 21 T cell receptor beta chains from one sample, sequenced in a study of glioma-infiltrating T cells after dendritic cell vaccination. The table came from immunoSEQ multiplex PCR; TCRdb's copy has only in-frame clones and leaves some out. The table has 65,000 to 80,000 clones, approximately 81% seen once. The sample in question was blood, obtained before dendritic cell vaccination. The receptors here all came from a human donor with glioblastoma.

CDR3 sequence (DNA): TGCAGTGCCCATTCTAACTATGGCTACACCTTC. Amino acid sequence: CSAHSNYGYTF. The chain links TRBV20-1 to TRBJ1-2; D is unclear. The length of the CDR3 is 11 residues. Trimming left V 6 bases short and J 0 bases short, with 5 bases between. Germline V gene sequence: CDR1 DFQATT, CDR2 SNEGSKA (reference sequence).

DNA of the CDR3: TGTGCCAGCAGTGGACAGACATACACAGATACGCAGTATTTT. Protein: CASSGQTYTDTQYF. This rearrangement joins TRBV2 to TRBJ2-3; tentatively, D is TRBD1 (5 bases). Looked up from germline, CDR1 is SNHLY and CDR2 is FYNNEI. The V gene lost 4 bases and the J gene lost 2 bases, with 10 bases spanning the gap. The CDR3 is 14 amino acids.

J is TRBJ2-7 and V is TRBV5-1; 11 bases match TRBD2. Germline values: CDR1 SGHRS, CDR2 YFSETQ. This CDR3 is 17 amino acids long. V was pared by 3 bases and J by 1 base, with 9 bases of the junction left unmatched. CDR3 protein: CASSSRSLAGGSYEQYF. CDR3 sequence (DNA): TGCGCCAGCAGCTCCAGAAGCCTAGCGGGGGGTTCCTACGAGCAGTACTTC.

V usage is TRBV2 and J usage is TRBJ2-1; 12 bases are shared with TRBD2. This CDR3 region has 15 residues. Germline V gene sequence: CDR1 SNHLY, CDR2 FYNNEI. Germline trimming cut 3 bases from V and 8 bases from J; bases unmatched to any gene: 5. The CDR3 nucleotides are TGTGCCAGCAGTGACGAACTAGCGGGGGGCCATGAGCAGTTCTTC. Amino acid sequence: CASSDELAGGHEQFF.

The chain recombines TRBV13 with TRBJ2-2; D unclear. This CDR3 comprises 14 residues. CDR1 and CDR2 (germline): PRHDT, FYEKMQ (reference sequence). Trimming removed 6 bases from V and 4 bases from J, with 12 bases in between. The CDR3 is CASRHTVPTGELFF. CDR3 nucleotides: TGTGCCAGCAGACATACAGTGCCCACCGGGGAGCTGTTTTTT. Together with reference TRBV13 and TRBJ2-2, the CDR3 gives the full variable domain: AAGVIQSPRHLIKEKRETATLKCYPIPRHDTVYWYQQGPGQDPQFLISFYEKMQSDKGSIPDRFSAQQFSDYHSELNMSSLELGDSALYFCASRHTVPTGELFFGEGSRLTVL.

The table lists this clone with a few counts. The V and J genes are TRBV6-1 and TRBJ1-5, with TRBD1 matching over 10 bases. V trimming: 6 bases; J trimming: 4 bases; junction bases outside the gene matches: 6. CDR1 is MNHNS and CDR2 is SASEGT in the germline V gene. The CDR3 runs to 15 residues. Here the CDR3 DNA reads TGTGCCAGCAGCGCTGGGACAGGGGTAAATCAGCCCCAGCATTTT. Its translation: CASSAGTGVNQPQHF.

This chain connects TRBV6-1 to TRBJ2-7; maybe TRBD2 (6 bases). In germline, CDR1 is MNHNS, CDR2 SASEGT. CDR3 size: 15 residues. V shed 4 bases and J shed 2 bases, with 15 bases lying between them. The CDR3 reads CASSAERGLTYEQYF. In DNA form, the CDR3 reads TGTGCCAGCAGTGCCGAAAGGGGACTTACCTACGAGCAGTACTTC.

The CDR3 loop reads CASSLINSPQHF. CDR3 DNA: TGTGCCAGCAGCTTAATTAACAGCCCCCAGCATTTT. The chain combines TRBV7-9 with TRBJ1-5; D is undetermined. Deletions cut 2 bases from V and 10 bases from J, with 9 bases between. There are 12 residues in the CDR3. Germline V CDR1 and CDR2: SEHNR, FQNEAQ (reference sequence).

This clone was seen more than once but under ten times. V is TRBV25-1 and J is TRBJ2-1, with 11 bases that match TRBD2. The germline CDR1 and CDR2 sequences are MGHDK and SYGVNS. The CDR3 extends over 15 amino acids. Unmatched junction bases numbered 7, after V lost 4 bases and J lost 8 bases. The CDR3, as DNA: TGTGCCAGCAGTGGAGGGACTAGCGGAGGGGATGAGCAGTTCTTC. It codes for CASSGGTSGGDEQFF.

The V call is TRBV6-1, the J call TRBJ1-2, with TRBD1 as a possible D gene (5 bases). With 1 base removed from V and 5 bases from J, the gap between germline ends came to 8 bases. CDR3 length: 13 amino acids. Germline V gene lookup returns CDR1 MNHNS and CDR2 SASEGT. The CDR3 DNA reads TGTGCCAGCAGTGAAGGGACAATATATGGCTACACCTTC. Protein: CASSEGTIYGYTF.

The CDR3: CASSLLGGVAKNIQYF. DNA of the CDR3: TGTGCCAGCAGCTTGTTGGGCGGGGTAGCCAAAAACATTCAGTACTTC. The chain recombines TRBV5-6 with TRBJ2-4, with D perhaps matching TRBD2 (6 bases). V was trimmed by 1 base and J by 0 bases, leaving 11 bases between them. The CDR3 runs to 16 residues. Germline V gene data show CDR1 as SGHDT and CDR2 as YYEEEE.

This chain joins TRBV21-1 and TRBJ2-1; the table calls TRBD1, which could not be checked here. TRBV21-1 is a listed pseudogene. The CDR3 is 14 amino acids. The CDR3, as DNA: TGTGCCAGCAGCATCCGGACAGGGGTTAATGAGCAGTTCTTC. Residues: CASSIRTGVNEQFF.

The V call is TRBV5-4, the J call TRBJ2-5; D perhaps matches TRBD1 (5 bases). This CDR3 comprises 13 residues. Looked up from germline, CDR1 is SGHNT and CDR2 is YYREEE (reference sequence). V lost 6 bases, J lost 5 bases, and 14 bases lay in between. The CDR3 sequence is CASNFDSQETQYF. CDR3 DNA: TGTGCCAGCAACTTCGACAGCCAGGAGACCCAGTACTTC.

This sequence joins TRBV6-5 and TRBJ1-4, with D perhaps TRBD1 (6 bases). Germline CDR1 and CDR2: MNHEY and SVGAGI. The CDR3 has 13 residues. Trimming removed 5 bases at V and 5 bases at J, with 9 bases between. CDR3 DNA sequence: TGTGCCAGCAGTGTAGGGGGAAATGAAAAACTGTTTTTT. Translating it yields CASSVGGNEKLFF.

A single count supports this clone. The CDR3 loop reads CASSQTGENSPLHF. The CDR3 DNA is TGTGCCAGTAGCCAGACAGGAGAGAATTCACCCCTCCACTTT. The chain joins TRBV19 to TRBJ1-6, with D possibly matching TRBD1 (6 bases). Germline V gene data show CDR1 as LNHDA and CDR2 as SQIVND (reference sequence). The CDR3 runs 14 residues. V dropped 6 bases and J dropped 7 bases, with 13 bases sitting between them.

This sequence joins TRBV2 and TRBJ1-5; 9 bases fit TRBD1. The length of the CDR3 is 18 residues. The V gene end was trimmed by 5 bases and the J gene end by 0 bases; junction bases not matched to a gene: 11. Germline V gene lookup returns CDR1 SNHLY and CDR2 FYNNEI. The DNA for the CDR3 is TGTGCCAGCAGTCCGGGACAGGGTCTTTCTCCTAGCAATCAGCCCCAGCATTTT. Protein: CASSPGQGLSPSNQPQHF.

This clone was seen once. The chain employs TRBV11-2 and TRBJ2-7; TRBD2 agrees at 14 bases. CDR1 is SGHAT, CDR2 FQNNGV, per germline. The CDR3 length is 18 residues. V gave up 1 base and J gave up 0 bases; unmatched junction bases: 5. Written as DNA, the CDR3 is TGTGCCAGCAGCTTAGTAGGGACTAGCGGGGGAACCTCCTACGAGCAGTACTTC. Amino acids: CASSLVGTSGGTSYEQYF.

The table lists this clone with a count of one. The rearrangement links TRBV10-3 to TRBJ1-5; 7 nucleotides match TRBD1. Unmatched junction bases numbered 2, after V lost 6 bases and J lost 0 bases. CDR1 and CDR2 (germline): ENHRY, SYGVKD. The CDR3 sequence is 14 residues long. The CDR3 DNA sequence: TGTGCCATCAGCGACAGGGATAGCAATCAGCCCCAGCATTTT. It codes for CAISDRDSNQPQHF.

This clone has more than one count but fewer than ten. The rearrangement uses TRBV2 and TRBJ1-3, with TRBD1 identical over 8 bases. Per the germline V gene, CDR1 is SNHLY and CDR2 is FYNNEI. CDR3 length: 17 amino acids. The V and J ends lost 1 base and 0 bases, in that order; junction bases with no gene match: 5. The CDR3 sequence: CASSEEQQGVSGNTIYF. The CDR3 nucleotides read TGTGCCAGCAGTGAAGAGCAACAGGGGGTCTCTGGAAACACCATATATTTT.

The V call is TRBV9, the J call TRBJ2-1; D gene uncertain. The germline gives CDR1 SGDLS, CDR2 YYNGEE. The CDR3 covers 15 residues. V dropped 0 bases and J dropped 5 bases, with 12 bases sitting between them. The CDR3: CASSVGAVTHNEQFF. The CDR3 nucleotides read TGTGCCAGCAGCGTAGGGGCAGTTACGCACAATGAGCAGTTCTTC.

V is TRBV7-9 and J is TRBJ2-3; D gene uncertain. The CDR3 length is 12 residues. Germline V gives CDR1 SEHNR, CDR2 FQNEAQ (reference sequence). Deletions cut 5 bases from V and 2 bases from J, with 5 bases between. The CDR3 DNA sequence: TGTGCCAGCAGCGTTAACACAGATACGCAGTATTTT. The encoded protein is CASSVNTDTQYF.